The sequence of this TCR beta chain was determined in a study of identical twins. In this sample, this clonotype turned up a few times. What it binds is not known. The length of the CDR3 is 13 residues. CDR1 is DFQATT, CDR2 SNEGSKA, per germline (reference sequence). The V gene lost 6 bases and the J gene lost 1 base, with 13 bases spanning the gap. TCRdb used MiXCR to reprocess the 5' RACE reads, holding one entry per CDR3 protein. The sample contains fewer than 250,000 distinct CDR3 sequences, around 7.6% of which appear only once. General study results and limits: For cord blood, abundant beta clonotypes had fewer insertions, unlike memory repertoires, which showed none.

These data also featured in a second study, about yellow fever vaccine responses in identical twins.

Sequences were obtained from CD8+ T cells sorted from blood. The rearrangement links TRBV20-1 to TRBJ2-7, with D possibly being TRBD2 (6 bases). This receptor was taken from a woman aged 18-29 years in good health. In DNA form, the CDR3 reads TGCAGTGCCCCGGACGGGGGATCCTACGAGCAGTACGTC. Residues: CSAPDGGSYEQYV.